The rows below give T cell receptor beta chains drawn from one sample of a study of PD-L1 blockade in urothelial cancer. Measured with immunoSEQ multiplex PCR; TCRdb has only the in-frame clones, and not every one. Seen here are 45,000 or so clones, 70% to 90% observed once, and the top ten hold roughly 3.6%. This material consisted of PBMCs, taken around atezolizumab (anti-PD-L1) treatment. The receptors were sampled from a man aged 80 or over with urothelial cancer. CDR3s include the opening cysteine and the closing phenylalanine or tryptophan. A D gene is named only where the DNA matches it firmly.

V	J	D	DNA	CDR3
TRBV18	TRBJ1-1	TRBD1	TGTGCCAGCTCACCTCCGGGACAGGGGGGAGCTTTCTTT	CASSPPGQGGAFF
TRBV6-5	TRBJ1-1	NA	TGTGCCAGCAGTTACTCGCGGGGATCCACTGAAGCTTTCTTT	CASSYSRGSTEAFF
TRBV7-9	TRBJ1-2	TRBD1	TGTGCCAGCAGTCTCGGACAGGGCATCTATGGCTACACCTTC	CASSLGQGIYGYTF
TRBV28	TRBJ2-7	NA	TGTGCCAGCGCACAGTACGAGCAGTACTTC	CASAQYEQYF
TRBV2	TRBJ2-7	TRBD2	TGTGCCAGCAGCGGGACTAGCTTCTCCTACGAGCAGTACTTC	CASSGTSFSYEQYF
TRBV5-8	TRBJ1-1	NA	TGTGCCAGCAGCCAAGGGACATCCACTGAAGCTTTCTTT	CASSQGTSTEAFF
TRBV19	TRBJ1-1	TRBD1	TGTGCCAGTAGTTCTAGACAGGGGGCCGGCACTGAAGCTTTCTTT	CASSSRQGAGTEAFF
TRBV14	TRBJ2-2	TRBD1	TGTGCCAGCAGCCAGCCGGGACAGGGTCCCACCGGGGAGCTGTTTTTT	CASSQPGQGPTGELFF
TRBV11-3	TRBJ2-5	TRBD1	TGTGCCAGCAGCTTTCACCCCCCGGGACAGGGGAATCGAGAGACCCAGTACTTC	CASSFHPPGQGNRETQYF
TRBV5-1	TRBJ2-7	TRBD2	TGCGCCAGCAGCTTGGGAGCGGGAGGGTCCAACGAGCAGTACTTC	CASSLGAGGSNEQYF
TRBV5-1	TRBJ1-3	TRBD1	TGCGCCAGCAGCTTGGCGGGACAGATCTCTGGAAACACCATATATTTT	CASSLAGQISGNTIYF
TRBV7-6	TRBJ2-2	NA	TGTGCCAGCAGCTTAATGAGTGGGAGGTCCTCCGGGGAGCTGTTTTTT	CASSLMSGRSSGELFF
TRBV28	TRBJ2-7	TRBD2	TGTGCCAGCAGTTTAGCGGCAACTAGCGGGACCTACGAGCAGTACTTC	CASSLAATSGTYEQYF
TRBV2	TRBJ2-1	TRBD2	TGTGCCAGCAGTGAAAGAGGGAGCGGGAGATACAATGAGCAGTTCTTC	CASSERGSGRYNEQFF
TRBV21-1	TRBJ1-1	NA	TGTGCCAGCAACGACAGGGGGCAGTTTGAAGCTTTCTTT	CASNDRGQFEAFF
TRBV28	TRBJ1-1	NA	TGTGCCAGCAGTTTGGGGCGGGGGAGCACTGAAGCTTTCTTT	CASSLGRGSTEAFF
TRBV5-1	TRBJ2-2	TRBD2	TGCGCCAGCAGCTTGAGGACTAGCGGGAGCCACGGGGAGCTGTTTTTT	CASSLRTSGSHGELFF
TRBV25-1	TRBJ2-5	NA	TGTGCCAGCAGCCATGCCCAGGGGATAGAGACCCAGTACTTC	CASSHAQGIETQYF
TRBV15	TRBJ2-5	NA	TGTGCCACCAGCAGCAGGGTTGTGGAGACCCAGTACTTC	CATSSRVVETQYF
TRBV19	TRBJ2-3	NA	TGTGCCAGTAGTATAGATCTACTCCTCCAAGGAGGAGATACGCAGTATTTT	CASSIDLLLQGGDTQYF